The clone carrying this TCR beta chain has just a few counts. Its target is unknown. The junction had 6 bases not matched to a gene; V was cut back by 5 bases and J by 0 bases. This CDR3 contains 14 residues. CDR1 is SQVTM and CDR2 is ANQGSEA in the germline V gene. These data belong to a study of T cells in Graves' hyperthyroidism and ophthalmopathy. Study background: Initial diagnosis, before any treatment, was when peripheral blood was collected. Regarding the study as a whole: Most expanded thyroid clonotypes above 0.001 also appeared in blood. Ophthalmopathy onset followed model prediction by a median about six months.

There were TCR beta CDR3 regions amplified from RNA transcripts. First-round RT-PCR targeting the TCR CDR3 was performed with the HTBI primer set. TCRdb re-called the multiplex PCR reads through MiXCR, storing one row per CDR3 protein. The sample lists 650,000 to 750,000 distinct CDR3 sequences, around 13% occurring once. Thyroid ultrasound, orbital computed tomography, clinical symptoms, and serum thyroxine and TRAb underpinned diagnoses. The TCR comes from a woman aged 18-29 years with Graves' hyperthyroidism. The chain couples TRBV29-1 to TRBJ1-1; 7 bases line up with TRBD1. Source material: blood. The CDR3 DNA reads as TGCAGCGTTAGGACAGGATATATGAACACTGAAGCTTTCTTT. It encodes CSVRTGYMNTEAFF.